This T cell receptor beta chain is from a study of cytotoxic CD8 clonotypes in ibrutinib-treated CLL. Study-level results: Treatment left the uncommon public clonotypes either contracted or stable in frequency.

The CDR3 runs to 12 residues. V gave up 2 bases and J gave up 3 bases, with 5 bases separating them. The germline gives CDR1 KGHSH, CDR2 LQKENI. Comment on this clone: No antigen is known for it.

Generated by immunoSEQ multiplex PCR, the TCRdb table keeps only in-frame clones and is missing some. The sample has approximately 33,000 clones; about 70% are singletons. Cryopreserved PBMCs were the source of around 1.8 micrograms of genomic DNA, which went to TCR beta libraries. This sequence originates from a human donor with chronic lymphocytic leukemia. The V gene is TRBV18, the J gene TRBJ2-7, with unresolved D. Here the sequenced sample was PBMCs, taken before ibrutinib treatment. The CDR3 region is CASSPSVYEQYF. The DNA of the CDR3 is TGTGCCAGCTCACCATCCGTCTACGAGCAGTACTTC.